The rows below give T cell receptor beta chains drawn from one sample of a study of cytomegalovirus exposure and HLA in healthy donors. Data came from immunoSEQ multiplex PCR; TCRdb stores just in-frame clones and leaves some out. Of 260,000 or so clones listed, roughly 88% are singletons. Sequencing input: PBMCs. The receptors shown here come from a woman in her 30s in good health and CMV-seronegative. Both conserved end residues are part of each CDR3. The D gene is left open where the match is weak. The listing skips clone size in some rows; elsewhere it reads once, few, many or a size class.

D: NA; length: 12; size: NA; V: TRBV19; J: TRBJ1-5; DNA: TGTGCCAGTAGGCGAGTGAACCAGCCCCAGCATTTT; CDR3: CASRRVNQPQHF
D: TRBD1; length: 18; size: NA; V: TRBV10-3; J: TRBJ2-7; DNA: TGTGCCATCAGTGTGAGGGACAGGGCCAAATCCTCCGCCTACGAGCAGTACTTC; CDR3: CAISVRDRAKSSAYEQYF
D: NA; length: 13; size: NA; V: TRBV9; J: TRBJ2-1; DNA: TGTGCCAGCAGCGTAGAGGTGGGGACTCAGCAGTTCTTC; CDR3: CASSVEVGTQQFF
D: NA; length: 12; size: once; V: TRBV6-1; J: TRBJ1-1; DNA: TGTGCCAGCAGTGAAAGAGTCGGAGAAGCTTTCTTT; CDR3: CASSERVGEAFF
D: NA; length: 11; size: NA; V: TRBV5-6; J: TRBJ2-4; DNA: TGTGCCAGCAGCTTTGGGGGACTTAAGTACTTC; CDR3: CASSFGGLKYF
D: TRBD2; length: 14; size: medium-sized; V: TRBV6-4; J: TRBJ2-1; DNA: TGTGCCAGCAGTCGGACTAGCGGGAGTGATGAGCAGTTCTTC; CDR3: CASSRTSGSDEQFF
D: TRBD1; length: 15; size: NA; V: TRBV10-2; J: TRBJ1-1; DNA: TGCGCCAGCAGTGACCGACAGGGGACGAACACTGAAGCTTTCTTT; CDR3: CASSDRQGTNTEAFF
D: NA; length: 17; size: NA; V: TRBV9; J: TRBJ2-2; DNA: TGTGCCAGCAGCGTAGCTCGGGACGTAACGAACACCGGGGAGCTGTTTTTT; CDR3: CASSVARDVTNTGELFF
D: NA; length: 14; size: NA; V: TRBV9; J: TRBJ1-2; DNA: TGTGCCAGCAGCGTAGCTTTGACCCCAGGCGGTTACACCTTC; CDR3: CASSVALTPGGYTF
D: TRBD2; length: 15; size: NA; V: TRBV5-6; J: TRBJ2-1; DNA: TGTGCCAGCAGCCAAAGACTAGCGTATTACAATGAGCAGTTCTTC; CDR3: CASSQRLAYYNEQFF
D: TRBD1; length: 16; size: NA; V: TRBV6-1; J: TRBJ1-3; DNA: TGTGCCAGCAGTGAAGCGGGGGACAGGGATCGAAACACCATATATTTT; CDR3: CASSEAGDRDRNTIYF
D: NA; length: 12; size: once; V: TRBV12-5; J: TRBJ2-1; DNA: TGTGCTAGTGGTTTAACGGGGGCCGAGCAGTTCTTC; CDR3: CASGLTGAEQFF
D: TRBD2; length: 14; size: NA; V: TRBV7-9; J: TRBJ2-2; DNA: TGTGCCAGCAAGAGCGGGGGTAACACCGGGGAGCTGTTTTTT; CDR3: CASKSGGNTGELFF
D: NA; length: 14; size: NA; V: TRBV30; J: TRBJ2-5; DNA: TGTGCCTGGAGTGTAGAAAACGGTGGAGAGACCCAGTACTTC; CDR3: CAWSVENGGETQYF